This entry features one TCR beta chain sequence. Patients of the Seattle cohort, enrolled during active infection, were followed longitudinally. Profiling relied on immunoSEQ multiplex PCR, and the TCRdb table lists in-frame clones only, not all of them. The sample holds hundreds of thousands of clones, approximately 89% seen once. This record belongs to a study of blood T cell repertoires in COVID-19. At the level of the study: Specimens from acute and convalescent COVID-19 originated in the United States, Italy and Spain.

Germline V gene data show CDR1 as SGHRS and CDR2 as YFSETQ. V was shortened by 0 bases and J by 8 bases, with 11 bases between the two germline ends. The CDR3 length is 13 residues. This sequence originates from a woman younger than 45 with COVID-19, enrolled during active disease. The sample taken for sequencing was peripheral blood. This rearrangement joins TRBV5-1 to TRBJ1-2; a possible D gene is TRBD1 (5 bases). The CDR3 here is CASSLVQENGYTF. CDR3 sequence (DNA): TGCGCCAGCAGCTTGGTACAGGAGAACGGCTACACCTTC.